This section outlines one TCR beta chain sequence together with its context. What it recognizes is unknown. This sample was included in a study of Ad26.COV2.S vaccination and SARS-CoV-2 variants. Looked up from germline, CDR1 is SGHRS and CDR2 is YFSETQ. V lost 0 bases and J lost 1; bases outside the gene matches: 3. This CDR3 spans 15 amino acids. The study's findings and limits: CD8+ and CD4+ T cells specific for spike reportedly responded with substantial breadth after vaccination. Individuals receiving vaccine had higher spike-specific TCR breadth than placebo recipients did.

Treatment specified: some 20 received Ad26.COV2.S at low or high dose, single or two shots; about 5 received placebo; per-sample allocation not given. Specimen acquisition occurred on day 63 following the initial vaccine or placebo injection. Data came from immunoSEQ multiplex PCR; TCRdb stores just in-frame clones and leaves some out. The sample records a few hundred thousand clones, about nine tenths being singletons. The specimen comprised peripheral blood, sampled in a trial of Ad26.COV2.S vaccine versus placebo. This receptor was identified in a person aged 18-65 years who received the Ad26.COV2.S COVID-19 vaccine or a placebo. The chain has TRBV5-1 and TRBJ2-5; TRBD1 aligns across 7 bases. CDR3: CASSLGGQVQETQYF. The DNA of the CDR3 is TGCGCCAGCAGCTTGGGCGGACAGGTCCAAGAGACCCAGTACTTC.